This T cell receptor (beta chain) was identified in a study of CD8 T cells in ankylosing spondylitis. The CDR3 loop spans 19 amino acids. From germline, CDR1 is DFQATT and CDR2 SNEGSKA (reference sequence). The junction had 14 bases not matched to a gene; V was cut back by 0 bases and J by 1 base. From the 5' RACE reads, TCRdb called clonotypes with MiXCR, one entry per CDR3 protein. The table lists about 250,000 distinct CDR3 sequences, about 30% of them singletons. The chain combines TRBV20-1 with TRBJ2-1, with 8 positions matching TRBD2. The clonotype comes from a male donor with ankylosing spondylitis or in good health (not recorded which). Material for sequencing was blood, either unsorted or a sorted T cell fraction (not recorded which). The CDR3 is CSARDSKAGGSLSYNEQFF. CDR3 DNA: TGCAGTGCTAGAGATTCGAAGGCGGGGGGCTCCTTATCCTACAATGAGCAGTTCTTC.